Sequencing of this T cell receptor (beta chain) was carried out in a study of blood T cell repertoires in COVID-19. Study background: COVID-19 samples, acute and convalescent, were from the United States, Italy and Spain. Sources were T cells, B-cell-depleted T cells, or PBMCs; the material itself was cDNA or gDNA.

The CDR3 spans 17 residues. The ends lost 6 bases at V and 0 bases at J; junction bases unmatched: 6. The germline CDR1 and CDR2 sequences are SGHTA and FQGTGA. Sequencing used immunoSEQ multiplex PCR; TCRdb keeps in-frame clones, though not all of them. The sample lists about 50,000 clones, roughly 90% occurring once. Sequencing was done on a sample of peripheral blood. This receptor was identified in a woman older than 75 with acute or convalescent COVID-19. This chain connects TRBV7-3 to TRBJ2-6, with 9 bases matching TRBD1. CDR3 loop: CASSPRQGDSGANVLTF. CDR3 bases: TGTGCCAGCAGTCCCAGACAGGGGGACTCTGGGGCCAACGTCCTGACTTTC.